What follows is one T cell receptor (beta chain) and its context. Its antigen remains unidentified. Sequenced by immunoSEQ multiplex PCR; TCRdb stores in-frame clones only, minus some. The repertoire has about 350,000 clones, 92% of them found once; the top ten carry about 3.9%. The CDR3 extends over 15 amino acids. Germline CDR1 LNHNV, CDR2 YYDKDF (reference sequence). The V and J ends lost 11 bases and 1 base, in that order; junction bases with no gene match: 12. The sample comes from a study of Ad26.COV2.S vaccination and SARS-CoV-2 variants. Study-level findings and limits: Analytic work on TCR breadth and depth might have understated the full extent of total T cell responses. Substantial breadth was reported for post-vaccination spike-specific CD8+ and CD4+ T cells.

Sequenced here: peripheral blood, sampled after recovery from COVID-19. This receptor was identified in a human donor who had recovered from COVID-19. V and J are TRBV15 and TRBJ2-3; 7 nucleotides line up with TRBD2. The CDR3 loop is CAARDYPQGTDTQYF. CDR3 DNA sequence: TGTGCCGCTAGGGACTACCCACAAGGCACAGATACGCAGTATTTT.